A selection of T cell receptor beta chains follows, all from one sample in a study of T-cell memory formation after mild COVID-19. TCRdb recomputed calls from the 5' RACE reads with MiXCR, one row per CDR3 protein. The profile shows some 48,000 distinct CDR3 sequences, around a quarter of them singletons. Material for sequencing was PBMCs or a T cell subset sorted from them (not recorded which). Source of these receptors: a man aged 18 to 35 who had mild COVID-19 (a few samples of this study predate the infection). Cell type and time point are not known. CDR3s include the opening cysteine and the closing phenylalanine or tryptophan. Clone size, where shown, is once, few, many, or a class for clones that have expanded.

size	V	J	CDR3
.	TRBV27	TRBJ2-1	CASSLEAGTNEQFF
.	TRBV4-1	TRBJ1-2	CASSQEPGWGYTF
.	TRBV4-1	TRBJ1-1	CASSPSGNTEAFF
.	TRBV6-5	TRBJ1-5	CASSPEGVGQPQHF
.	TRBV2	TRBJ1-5	CASSEFNPNQPQHF
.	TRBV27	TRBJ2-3	CASSFLAQGLTDTQYF
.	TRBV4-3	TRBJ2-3	CASSQEAGYSTDTQYF
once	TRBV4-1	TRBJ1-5	CASSQGDRENQPQHF
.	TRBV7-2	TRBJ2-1	CASSLHREGGSDEQFF
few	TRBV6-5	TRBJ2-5	CASSSNSQETQYF
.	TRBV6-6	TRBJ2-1	CASSYTSQGYNEQFF
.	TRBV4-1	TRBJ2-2	CASSVVAGGWTGELFF
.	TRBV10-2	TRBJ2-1	CASTGTGWDEQFF
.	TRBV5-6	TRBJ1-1	CASSLKGHTEAFF
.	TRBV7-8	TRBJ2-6	CASSLDVWGVGANVLTF
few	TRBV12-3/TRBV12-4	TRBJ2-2	CASSLSLIAGGGELFF
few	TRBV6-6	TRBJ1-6	CASSYGTTSPLHF
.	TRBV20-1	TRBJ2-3	CSAREFGGRLDTQYF
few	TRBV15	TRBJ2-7	CATSRETGLSYEQYF
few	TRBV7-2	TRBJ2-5	CASSPRLFGTQYF
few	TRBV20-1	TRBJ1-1	CSARSHRGVNTEAFF
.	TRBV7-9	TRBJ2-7	CASSLGQYYEQYF
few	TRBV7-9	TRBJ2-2	CASSSTELETGVQWGELFF
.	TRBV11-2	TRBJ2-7	CASSQGEGAYEQYF
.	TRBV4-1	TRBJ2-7	CASRQGLEQYF
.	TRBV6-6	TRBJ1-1	CASRRTDPEAFF
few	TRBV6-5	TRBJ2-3	CASSPSTSGETDTQYF
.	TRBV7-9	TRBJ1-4	CASSFGQPATNEKLFF
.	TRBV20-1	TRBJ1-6	CSASSGTYNSPLHF
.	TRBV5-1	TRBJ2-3	CASSFFERVGTDTQYF
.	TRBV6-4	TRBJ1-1	CASSFNRESTEAFF
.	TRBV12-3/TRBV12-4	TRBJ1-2	CASSAEGDGYTF
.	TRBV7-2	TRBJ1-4	CASSLVEGSTNEKLFF
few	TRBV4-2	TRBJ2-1	CASSGGQGFNEQFF
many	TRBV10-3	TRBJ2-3	CAISESDGDTQYF
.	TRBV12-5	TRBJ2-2	CASNWGAGELFF
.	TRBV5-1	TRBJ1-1	CASAYRGGTEAFF